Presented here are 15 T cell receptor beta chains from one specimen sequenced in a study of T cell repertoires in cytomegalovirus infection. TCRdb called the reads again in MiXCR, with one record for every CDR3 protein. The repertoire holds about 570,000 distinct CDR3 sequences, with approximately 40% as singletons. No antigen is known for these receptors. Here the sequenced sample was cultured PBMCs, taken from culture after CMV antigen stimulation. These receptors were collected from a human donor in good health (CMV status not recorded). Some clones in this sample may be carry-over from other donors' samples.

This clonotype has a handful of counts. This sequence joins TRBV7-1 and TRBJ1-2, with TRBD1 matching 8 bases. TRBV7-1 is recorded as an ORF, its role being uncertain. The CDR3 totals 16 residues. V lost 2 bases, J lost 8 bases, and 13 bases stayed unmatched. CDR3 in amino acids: CASSSPGQVASRGYTF. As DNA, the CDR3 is TGTGCCAGCAGCTCACCGGGACAGGTAGCATCTCGGGGCTACACCTTC.

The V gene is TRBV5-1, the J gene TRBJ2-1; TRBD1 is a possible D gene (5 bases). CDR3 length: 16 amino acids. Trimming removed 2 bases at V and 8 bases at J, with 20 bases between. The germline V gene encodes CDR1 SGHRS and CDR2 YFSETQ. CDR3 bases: TGCGCCAGCAGCTTACAGGCCCCCTATACTGGGGATGAGCAGTTCTTC. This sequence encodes CASSLQAPYTGDEQFF.

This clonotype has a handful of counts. The CDR3 DNA sequence: TGTGCCAGCAGTTTTGGAGACGGAGGAGACATTCAGTACTTC. Translation: CASSFGDGGDIQYF. J is TRBJ2-4 and V is TRBV12-3 or TRBV12-4; perhaps TRBD2 as D (5 bases). Trimming shortened V by 3 bases and J by 8 bases, and 14 bases separated the two germline ends. This CDR3 has 14 residues.

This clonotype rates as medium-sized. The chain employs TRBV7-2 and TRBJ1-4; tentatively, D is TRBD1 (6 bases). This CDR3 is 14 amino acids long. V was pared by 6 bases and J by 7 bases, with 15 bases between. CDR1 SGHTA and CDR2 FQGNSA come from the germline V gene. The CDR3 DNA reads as TGTGCCAGCAGTCCAACAGGGTCGGGTGAAAAACTGTTTTTT. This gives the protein CASSPTGSGEKLFF.

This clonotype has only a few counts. The CDR3 nucleotides read TGCAGTGCTAGAGAGCCTATTCGGGAGACCCAGTACTTC. Encoded protein: CSAREPIRETQYF. The chain joins TRBV20-1 to TRBJ2-5; no firm D call. CDR1 is DFQATT and CDR2 is SNEGSKA in the germline V gene (reference sequence). V lost 0 bases and J 5 bases, leaving 10 bases between the germline ends. CDR3 length equals 13 residues.

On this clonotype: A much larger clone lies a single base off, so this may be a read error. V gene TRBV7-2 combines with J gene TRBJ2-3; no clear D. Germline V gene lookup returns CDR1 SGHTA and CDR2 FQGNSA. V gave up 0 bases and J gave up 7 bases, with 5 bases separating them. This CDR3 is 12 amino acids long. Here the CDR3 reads CASSLAGNTQYF. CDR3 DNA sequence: TGTGCCAGCAGCTTAGCGGGGAATACGCAGTATTTT.

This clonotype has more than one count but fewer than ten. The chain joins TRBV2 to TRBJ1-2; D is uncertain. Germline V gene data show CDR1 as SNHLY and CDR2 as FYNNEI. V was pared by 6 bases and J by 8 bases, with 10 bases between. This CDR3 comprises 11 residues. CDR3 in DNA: TGTGCCAGCAGGCCAAAAGGAGGCTACACCTTC. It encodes CASRPKGGYTF.

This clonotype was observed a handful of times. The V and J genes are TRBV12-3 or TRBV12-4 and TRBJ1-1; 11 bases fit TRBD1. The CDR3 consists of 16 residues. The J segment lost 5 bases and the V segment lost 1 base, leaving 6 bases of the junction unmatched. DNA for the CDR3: TGTGCCAGCAGTTTAGTGGGACAGGGGGAACGAACTGAAGCTTTCTTT. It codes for CASSLVGQGERTEAFF.

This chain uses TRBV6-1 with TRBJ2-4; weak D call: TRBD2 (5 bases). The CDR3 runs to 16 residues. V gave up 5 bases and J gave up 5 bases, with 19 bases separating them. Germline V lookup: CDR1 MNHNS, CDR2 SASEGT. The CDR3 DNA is TGTGCCAGCAGTCCTAACCTCGGGGTTAGCGAAAACATTCAGTACTTC. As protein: CASSPNLGVSENIQYF.

The CDR3 DNA is TGTGCCACCAGTGATTTTGATAGCGGGAAGTACAATGAGCAGTTCTTC. This gives the protein CATSDFDSGKYNEQFF. J is TRBJ2-1 and V is TRBV24-1, with 8 nucleotides matching TRBD2. The germline V gene encodes CDR1 KGHDR and CDR2 SFDVKD. This CDR3 has 16 amino acids. V shed 1 base and J 4 bases; nucleotides not matched to a gene: 5.

The DNA for the CDR3 is TGTGCCAGCAGCCCCCCCGGGGGGGGCGGTTCACCCCTCCACTTT. This gives the protein CASSPPGGGGSPLHF. The chain is built from TRBV7-2 and TRBJ1-6; D is perhaps TRBD1 (6 bases). The ends were cut back, 5 bases at V and 9 bases at J, with 17 bases in the middle. The germline CDR1 and CDR2 sequences are SGHTA and FQGNSA. The CDR3 covers 15 residues.

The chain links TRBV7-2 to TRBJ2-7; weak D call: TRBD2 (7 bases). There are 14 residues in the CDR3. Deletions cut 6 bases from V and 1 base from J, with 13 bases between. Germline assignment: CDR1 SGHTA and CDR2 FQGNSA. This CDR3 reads CASRGGQSSYEQYF. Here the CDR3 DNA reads TGTGCCAGCAGGGGGGGGCAGTCATCCTACGAGCAGTACTTC.

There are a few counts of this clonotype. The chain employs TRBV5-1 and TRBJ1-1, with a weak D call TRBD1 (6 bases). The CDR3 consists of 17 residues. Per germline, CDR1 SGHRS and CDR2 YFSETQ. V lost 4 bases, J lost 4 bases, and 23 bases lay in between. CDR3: CASSVLPRGAGGTEAFF. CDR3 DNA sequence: TGCGCCAGCAGCGTGCTACCCCGGGGGGCGGGTGGCACTGAAGCTTTCTTT.

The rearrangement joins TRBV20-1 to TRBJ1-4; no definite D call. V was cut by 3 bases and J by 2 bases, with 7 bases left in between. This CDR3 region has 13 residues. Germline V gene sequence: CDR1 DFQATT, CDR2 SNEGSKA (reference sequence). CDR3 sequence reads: CSASPDTNEKLFF. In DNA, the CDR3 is TGCAGTGCTAGTCCGGACACTAATGAAAAACTGTTTTTT.

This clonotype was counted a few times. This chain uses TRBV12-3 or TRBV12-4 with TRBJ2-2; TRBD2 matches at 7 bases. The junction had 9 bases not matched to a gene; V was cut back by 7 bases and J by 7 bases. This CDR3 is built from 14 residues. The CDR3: CASTLGGISGELFF. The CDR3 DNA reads TGTGCCAGCACCTTGGGGGGGATCAGCGGGGAGCTGTTTTTT.